What follows describes a single T cell receptor beta chain. Its antigen is undetermined. This entry belongs to a study of T-cell reconstitution after alpha-beta-depleted transplantation in children. Overall study results and limits: Elevated TCRbeta diversity at day 60 was traced, in some patients, to surviving recipient T cells and thymic progenitors. Roughly two months post-transplant, alpha-beta T cells reportedly originated from several hundred graft clones that had expanded. T-cell counts and diversity at one year post-transplant came mainly from newly produced T cells.

Germline values: CDR1 MGHDK, CDR2 SYGVNS. V lost 4 bases, J lost 2 bases, and 5 bases stayed unmatched. The length of the CDR3 is 14 residues. Unique molecular identifiers featured in how the TCRbeta library was prepared. TCRdb re-called the PCR reads through MiXCR, storing one row per CDR3 protein. The sample carries about 130,000 distinct CDR3 sequences, more than 9.5% recorded once. Source: PBMCs, mostly from graft donor cells, taken 180 days after TCRalphabeta/CD19-depleted stem cell transplant. This receptor was obtained from a girl less than two years old who had a stem cell transplant for combined immunodeficiency, so the T cells may come from the graft donor. V is TRBV25-1 and J is TRBJ2-7, with TRBD1 identical over 7 bases. The CDR3 region has the DNA TGTGCCAGCAGTGCCCTGGGACAGACCTACGAGCAGTACTTC. Translation gives CASSALGQTYEQYF.